This TCR beta chain was retrieved from a study of cytomegalovirus exposure and HLA in healthy donors. Both 60 Vbeta primers and 13 Jbeta primers went into the PCR. TCRdb's table, derived via immunoSEQ multiplex PCR, lists solely in-frame clones and lacks some. Listed are around 75,000 clones; under 1.5% falls within the top ten. Looked up from germline, CDR1 is SEHNR and CDR2 is FQNEAQ (reference sequence). The V and J ends lost 2 bases and 0 bases, in that order; junction bases with no gene match: 6. The CDR3 is 17 residues long. Specimen: PBMCs. The V and J genes are TRBV7-9 and TRBJ2-1; 8 bases are shared with TRBD1. The receptor was derived from a woman aged 55-75 years in good health and CMV-seronegative. CDR3 nucleotide sequence: TGTGCCAGCAGCTTAATCAGGGGGCTTACCTCCTACAATGAGCAGTTCTTC. Its translation: CASSLIRGLTSYNEQFF. Combining the CDR3 with reference TRBV7-9 and TRBJ2-1 gives the whole variable domain DTGVSQNPRHKITKRGQNVTFRCDPISEHNRLYWYRQTLGQGPEFLTYFQNEAQLEKSRLLSDRFSAERPKGSFSTLEIQRTEQGDSAMYLCASSLIRGLTSYNEQFFGPGTRLTVL.